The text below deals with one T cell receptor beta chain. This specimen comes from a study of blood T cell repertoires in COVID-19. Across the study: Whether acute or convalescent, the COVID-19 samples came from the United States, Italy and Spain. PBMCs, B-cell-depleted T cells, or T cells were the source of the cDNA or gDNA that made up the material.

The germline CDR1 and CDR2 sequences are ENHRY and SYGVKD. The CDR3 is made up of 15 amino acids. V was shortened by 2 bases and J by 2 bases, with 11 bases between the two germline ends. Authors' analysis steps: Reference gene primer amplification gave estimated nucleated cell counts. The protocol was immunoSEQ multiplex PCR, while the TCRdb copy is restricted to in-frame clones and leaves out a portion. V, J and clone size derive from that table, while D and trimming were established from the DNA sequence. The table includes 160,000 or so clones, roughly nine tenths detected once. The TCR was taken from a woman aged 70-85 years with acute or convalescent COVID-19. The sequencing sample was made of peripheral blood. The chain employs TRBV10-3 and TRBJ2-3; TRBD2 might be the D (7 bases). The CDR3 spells CAISEAGALTDTQYF. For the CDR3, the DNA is TGTGCCATCAGTGAGGCGGGGGCCCTCACAGATACGCAGTATTTT.